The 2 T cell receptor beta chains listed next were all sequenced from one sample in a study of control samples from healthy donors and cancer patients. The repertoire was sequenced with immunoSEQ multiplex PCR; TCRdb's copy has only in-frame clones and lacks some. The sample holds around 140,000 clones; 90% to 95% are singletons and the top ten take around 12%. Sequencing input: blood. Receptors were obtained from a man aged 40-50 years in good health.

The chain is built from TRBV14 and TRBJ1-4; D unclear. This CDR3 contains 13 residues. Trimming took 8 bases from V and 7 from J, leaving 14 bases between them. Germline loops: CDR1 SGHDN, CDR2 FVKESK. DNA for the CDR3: TGTGCCAGCGTCACCATTTGTGGTGAAAAACTGTTTTTT. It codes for CASVTICGEKLFF.

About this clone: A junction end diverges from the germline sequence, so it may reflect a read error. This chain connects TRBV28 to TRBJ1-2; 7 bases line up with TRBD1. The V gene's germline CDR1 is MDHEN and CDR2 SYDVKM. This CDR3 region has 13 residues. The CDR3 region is CACRTGSNYGYTF. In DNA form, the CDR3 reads TGTGCCTGCAGGACAGGCTCAAACTATGGCTACACCTTC.